This T cell receptor beta chain was obtained from a study of blood T cell repertoires in COVID-19. Deletions cut 0 bases from V and 4 bases from J, with 6 bases between. Looked up from germline, CDR1 is MGHRA and CDR2 is YSYEKL. The CDR3 runs 13 residues. Profiled with immunoSEQ multiplex PCR; TCRdb holds only in-frame clones, not every one. The data contain approximately 260,000 clones, about 87% of them singletons. This sequence was found in a woman aged 70-85 years with COVID-19, enrolled during active disease. Specimen: peripheral blood. This chain uses TRBV4-1 with TRBJ1-1; D gene ambiguous. The CDR3 region is CASSQDFLTEAFF. The CDR3 DNA reads TGCGCCAGCAGCCAAGATTTCCTCACTGAAGCTTTCTTT.